The 17 T cell receptor beta chains in this list originate from one sample, sequenced in a study of T-cell reconstitution after alpha-beta-depleted transplantation in children. Library preparation (for TCRbeta) was performed with unique molecular identifiers. Each CDR3 protein gets one entry after TCRdb re-called the PCR reads with MiXCR. The data contain around 93,000 distinct CDR3 sequences, 7% to 10% of them singletons. The specimen comprised PBMCs from the stem cell graft donor, sampled from the stem cell graft. These receptors came from a human donor who donated a stem cell graft to a child with congenital amegakaryocytic thrombocytopenia.

At least ten counts were recorded for this clonotype. V is TRBV15 and J is TRBJ2-3, with D perhaps being TRBD1 or TRBD2 (5 bases each). This CDR3 has 17 residues. The V gene lost 0 bases and the J gene lost 0 bases, with 13 bases spanning the gap. Germline V gene lookup returns CDR1 LNHNV and CDR2 YYDKDF (reference sequence). The CDR3 loop reads CATSRDPGRTSTDTQYF. The CDR3 DNA follows: TGTGCCACCAGCAGAGACCCGGGGCGAACTAGCACAGATACGCAGTATTTT.

This clonotype has just a few counts. The chain links TRBV18 to TRBJ1-2; D unclear. CDR1 is KGHSH and CDR2 is LQKENI in the germline V gene. CDR3 length equals 15 residues. With 2 bases removed from V and 7 bases from J, the gap between germline ends came to 17 bases. Written as DNA, the CDR3 is TGTGCCAGCTCACCAATGTCGACTCGGGCGGGTGGCTACACCTTC. Amino acids: CASSPMSTRAGGYTF.

This clonotype was detected ten times or more. The V call is TRBV5-1, the J call TRBJ2-3; D is ambiguous. CDR3 length: 14 residues. Germline CDR1 is SGHRS and CDR2 is YFSETQ. V was pared by 1 base and J by 2 bases, with 8 bases between. The CDR3 loop is CASSLYANTDTQYF. CDR3 coding DNA: TGCGCCAGCAGCTTGTATGCAAACACAGATACGCAGTATTTT.

This clonotype was seen at least ten times. The V gene is TRBV5-1, the J gene TRBJ2-3; 11 bases map to TRBD2. The CDR3 runs 15 residues. The germline V gene encodes CDR1 SGHRS and CDR2 YFSETQ. The J segment lost 3 bases and the V segment lost 4 bases, leaving 4 bases of the junction unmatched. The CDR3 loop reads CASSPGTSGTDTQYF. For the CDR3, the DNA is TGCGCCAGCAGCCCCGGGACTAGCGGAACAGATACGCAGTATTTT.

In this sample, this clonotype turned up many times. The rearrangement joins TRBV5-1 to TRBJ2-3; unclear D gene. The CDR3 has 12 residues. V lost 0 bases, J lost 3 bases, and 2 bases lay in between. Germline lookup yields CDR1 SGHRS and CDR2 YFSETQ. CDR3 in amino acids: CASSLVTDTQYF. Here the CDR3 DNA reads TGCGCCAGCAGCTTGGTTACAGATACGCAGTATTTT.

In this sample, this clonotype turned up many times. The chain joins TRBV12-3 or TRBV12-4 to TRBJ1-3, with TRBD1 as a possible D gene (6 bases). With 7 bases removed from V and 0 bases from J, the gap between germline ends came to 10 bases. CDR3 length: 14 amino acids. The CDR3 coding sequence is TGTGCCAGCACGGAGGGGGACTCTGGAAACACCATATATTTT. It is translated as CASTEGDSGNTIYF.

V and J are TRBV4-2 and TRBJ2-3; 10 nucleotides line up with TRBD1. The CDR3 has 13 residues. V was clipped by 4 bases and J by 8 bases; unmatched bases: 3. Germline V lookup: CDR1 LGHNA, CDR2 YNFKEQ. CDR3: CASSPDRGTTQYF. The CDR3 nucleotides read TGTGCCAGCAGCCCGGACAGGGGGACTACGCAGTATTTT.

This clonotype came up many times. This rearrangement joins TRBV5-1 to TRBJ2-2; 12 nucleotides line up with TRBD2. CDR1 and CDR2 (germline): SGHRS, YFSETQ. Unmatched junction bases numbered 6, after V lost 7 bases and J lost 5 bases. This CDR3 is 15 amino acids long. CDR3 protein: CASSTSGGETGELFF. As DNA, the CDR3 is TGCGCCAGCTCGACTAGCGGGGGAGAGACCGGGGAGCTGTTTTTT.

This clonotype came up many times. The chain recombines TRBV4-2 with TRBJ1-5; D gene ambiguous. From germline, CDR1 is LGHNA and CDR2 YNFKEQ. The V end lost 0 bases, the J end lost 7 bases, and 13 bases lay between the germline ends. This CDR3 region has 15 residues. The CDR3 sequence: CASSQEYIGVQPQHF. The CDR3 nucleotides are TGTGCCAGCAGCCAAGAATACATTGGGGTACAGCCCCAGCATTTT.

This clonotype was picked up many times. The chain links TRBV5-6 to TRBJ1-1; D is undetermined. The V and J ends lost 7 bases and 1 base respectively, with 20 bases between them. This CDR3 contains 16 residues. CDR1 and CDR2 from the germline V gene are SGHDT and YYEEEE. Here the CDR3 DNA reads TGTGCCAGCTCAAAATTCGGGGTAGAGGGGAACACTGAAGCTTTCTTT. Translating it yields CASSKFGVEGNTEAFF.

This chain uses TRBV20-1 with TRBJ2-2, with 10 bases aligning to TRBD2. Germline lookup yields CDR1 DFQATT and CDR2 SNEGSKA (reference sequence). The CDR3 totals 17 residues. Here the CDR3 DNA reads TGCTGCGCTAGAAGGGAAGGTCTAGCGGGAGAGGTCGGGGAGCTGTTTTTT. This translates into CCARREGLAGEVGELFF.

This clonotype has a count of ten or more. The V call is TRBV5-5, the J call TRBJ2-3; the match to TRBD2 covers 8 bases. CDR1 and CDR2 (germline): SGHKS, YYEKEE (reference sequence). Trimming cost V 4 bases and J 4 bases; bases outside gene matches: 8. The CDR3 spans 15 residues. This chain's CDR3 is CASSRLASGSDTQYF. In DNA form, the CDR3 reads TGTGCCAGCAGCAGACTAGCGTCCGGGTCAGATACGCAGTATTTT.

This clonotype was recorded many times. This chain's CDR3 is CASSWTGGADTGELFF. The CDR3 DNA reads as TGCGCCAGCAGTTGGACAGGGGGCGCGGACACCGGGGAGCTGTTTTTT. The chain combines TRBV5-1 with TRBJ2-2, with 11 bases aligning to TRBD1. Germline-derived CDR1 and CDR2 are SGHRS and YFSETQ. This CDR3 has 16 amino acids. The J segment lost 3 bases and the V segment lost 5 bases, leaving 6 bases of the junction unmatched.

In its sample, this clonotype was seen many times. The chain uses TRBV3-1 and TRBJ2-3; maybe TRBD2 (7 bases). Trimming took off 4 bases at V and 5 bases at J, with 19 bases between the two ends. This CDR3 comprises 16 residues. Germline V lookup: CDR1 LGHDT, CDR2 YNNKEL (reference sequence). CDR3 region: CASSPKGGGAGDTQYF. CDR3 sequence (DNA): TGTGCCAGCAGCCCGAAGGGAGGGGGGGCCGGAGATACGCAGTATTTT.

At least ten counts were recorded for this clonotype. The rearrangement joins TRBV9 to TRBJ1-2; D gene uncertain. Trimming cost V 3 bases and J 8 bases, with 11 bases left between them. CDR1 and CDR2 from the germline V gene are SGDLS and YYNGEE. The CDR3 sequence is 12 residues long. The CDR3, as DNA: TGTGCCAGCAGCGCCGCTGACGGAGGCTACACCTTC. Its protein is CASSAADGGYTF.

Ten or more counts support this clonotype. The chain uses TRBV4-1 and TRBJ2-7, with 8 bases matching TRBD2. The CDR3 extends over 15 amino acids. The J segment lost 5 bases and the V segment lost 2 bases, leaving 8 bases of the junction unmatched. Looked up from germline, CDR1 is MGHRA and CDR2 is YSYEKL. This CDR3 reads CASSQFATSDHEQYF. The CDR3, as DNA: TGCGCCAGCAGCCAATTCGCGACTAGCGACCACGAGCAGTACTTC.

This clonotype was detected many times. J is TRBJ2-3 and V is TRBV7-2, with 9 bases identical to TRBD2. CDR3 length equals 15 residues. Germline V gives CDR1 SGHTA, CDR2 FQGNSA. Losses at the gene ends were 5 bases for V and 1 base for J; bases not matched to a gene: 4. The CDR3: CASSHLAGGTDTQYF. The CDR3 DNA reads TGTGCCAGCAGCCACTTAGCGGGAGGCACAGATACGCAGTATTTT.